The 27 T cell receptor beta chains below all came from one sample that was sequenced in a study of shared clonotypes between healthy human individuals. Repertoires were generated with immunoSEQ multiplex PCR, while TCRdb's copy carries only in-frame clones and drops some. The top ten clones hold under 0.45% of a sample with some 2.3 million clones, roughly 93% of them seen once. The sample consisted of naive CD4+ T cells from PBMCs. Indicated subset: CD45RA+ positively selected. Receptors originate from a man aged 18 to 30 in good health. Some clones in this sample may be carry-over from other donors' samples.

CDR3 nucleotides: TGTGCCAGCAGTTACTCAGGGGGGCGAGGAGGAAACACCATATATTTT. It specifies CASSYSGGRGGNTIYF. The rearrangement joins TRBV6-5 to TRBJ1-3, with a possible D match to TRBD1 (6 bases). V was cut by 0 bases and J by 4 bases, with 13 bases left in between. The CDR3 length is 16 residues. Per germline, CDR1 MNHEY and CDR2 SVGAGI.

The J gene is TRBJ2-1, the V gene TRBV7-3, with TRBD2 matching 9 bases. Germline CDR1 SGHTA, CDR2 FQGTGA. The V segment lost 4 bases and the J segment 1 base; nucleotides outside the gene matches: 14. The CDR3 length is 19 residues. The CDR3 reads CASSSLAGVEFGSYNEQFF. The CDR3 DNA follows: TGTGCCAGCAGCTCCTTAGCGGGAGTAGAATTTGGGTCCTACAATGAGCAGTTCTTC.

Only one count was recorded for this clone. This chain uses TRBV4-2 with TRBJ2-7; 10 bases agree with TRBD2. CDR3 length equals 14 residues. CDR1 is LGHNA, CDR2 YNFKEQ, per germline. Losses at the gene ends were 4 bases for V and 2 bases for J; bases not matched to a gene: 2. CDR3 region: CASSPGLAAYEQYF. For the CDR3, the DNA is TGTGCCAGCAGCCCAGGACTAGCGGCCTACGAGCAGTACTTC.

The chain is built from TRBV6-5 and TRBJ2-7; 8 bases fit TRBD1. Germline V CDR1 and CDR2: MNHEY, SVGAGI. There are 13 residues in the CDR3. Trimming at V came to 7 bases and at J to 6 bases, leaving 8 bases not matched to a gene. CDR3 in amino acids: CASTADRVREQYF. In DNA, the CDR3 is TGTGCCAGCACCGCGGACAGGGTCCGCGAGCAGTACTTC.

This clone was picked up a small number of times. The chain combines TRBV7-9 with TRBJ1-4; TRBD1 matches at 8 bases. The ends lost 1 base at V and 13 bases at J; junction bases unmatched: 8. Germline V gene data show CDR1 as SEHNR and CDR2 as FQNEAQ (reference sequence). This CDR3 spans 14 amino acids. CDR3 protein: CASSLDFWTGILFF. The CDR3 DNA is TGTGCCAGCAGCTTAGATTTCTGGACAGGGATACTGTTTTTT. Looking up the rest from reference TRBV7-9 and TRBJ1-4 gives the full variable domain: DTGVSQNPRHKITKRGQNVTFRCDPISEHNRLYWYRQTLGQGPEFLTYFQNEAQLEKSRLLSDRFSAERPKGSFSTLEIQRTEQGDSAMYLCASSLDFWTGILFFGSGTQLSVL.

This rearrangement joins TRBV18 to TRBJ2-1; 11 nucleotides agree with TRBD2. Per germline, CDR1 KGHSH and CDR2 LQKENI. Unmatched junction bases numbered 7, after V lost 5 bases and J lost 7 bases. The CDR3 has 15 amino acids. CDR3 region: CASSALAGGINEQFF. The CDR3, as DNA: TGTGCCAGCTCAGCGCTAGCGGGAGGTATTAATGAGCAGTTCTTC.

The chain is built from TRBV10-1 and TRBJ2-1; possibly TRBD2 for D (5 bases). Germline V gives CDR1 WNHNN, CDR2 SYGVQD (reference sequence). The CDR3 sequence is 16 residues long. With 0 bases removed from V and 2 bases from J, the gap between germline ends came to 11 bases. CDR3 protein: CASSESLAGAYNEQFF. The CDR3 bases are TGCGCCAGCAGTGAGTCCCTAGCCGGAGCCTACAATGAGCAGTTCTTC.

The chain joins TRBV5-4 to TRBJ1-3, with D possibly matching TRBD1 (5 bases). This CDR3 spans 16 amino acids. Looked up from germline, CDR1 is SGHNT and CDR2 is YYREEE (reference sequence). V lost 7 bases and J lost 1, with 18 bases in between. The CDR3: CASGSPQGGSGNTIYF. The CDR3 DNA reads as TGTGCCAGCGGCAGTCCCCAGGGAGGGTCTGGAAACACCATATATTTT.

A few counts support this clone. The V and J genes are TRBV28 and TRBJ1-1; D is ambiguous. V gave up 7 bases and J gave up 0 bases, with 6 bases separating them. This CDR3 region has 12 residues. Germline assignment: CDR1 MDHEN and CDR2 SYDVKM. CDR3 bases: TGTGCCAGCACATCGGTGAACACTGAAGCTTTCTTT. Translation: CASTSVNTEAFF.

Here the CDR3 reads CASRGGGVGSQPQHF. Here the CDR3 DNA reads TGTGCCAGCAGGGGTGGGGGCGTAGGGTCTCAGCCCCAGCATTTT. The genes are TRBV28 and TRBJ1-5, with D perhaps matching TRBD1 (6 bases). V lost 6 bases and J 6 bases, leaving 18 bases between the germline ends. Looked up from germline, CDR1 is MDHEN and CDR2 is SYDVKM. The CDR3 covers 15 residues.

This chain links TRBV15 with TRBJ2-3; no clear D gene. Trimming removed 2 bases from V and 1 base from J, with 7 bases in between. The CDR3 has 14 amino acids. Germline CDR1 LNHNV, CDR2 YYDKDF (reference sequence). CDR3 loop: CATSRYIGTDTQYF. Written as DNA, the CDR3 is TGTGCCACCAGCAGATACATTGGCACAGATACGCAGTATTTT.

The chain joins TRBV28 to TRBJ1-5; D uncertain. From germline, CDR1 is MDHEN and CDR2 SYDVKM. The CDR3 spans 13 residues. V was trimmed by 6 bases and J by 3 bases, leaving 9 bases between them. Here the CDR3 DNA reads TGTGCCAGCAGCGGAGGCACCAATCAGCCCCAGCATTTT. Protein product: CASSGGTNQPQHF.

CDR3 amino acids: CASRRSGSTYEQYF. The CDR3, as DNA: TGTGCCAGCAGGAGGTCCGGGTCGACCTACGAGCAGTACTTC. The chain uses TRBV27 and TRBJ2-7; D not resolved. Deletions cut 6 bases from V and 2 bases from J, with 14 bases between. The CDR3 is 14 residues long. Germline V CDR1 and CDR2: MNHEY, SMNVEV (reference sequence).

This clone is a singleton in its sample. V and J are TRBV19 and TRBJ1-2; D is undetermined. The ends were cut back, 1 base at V and 8 bases at J, with 14 bases in the middle. Germline CDR1 LNHDA, CDR2 SQIVND (reference sequence). The CDR3 runs 14 residues. The CDR3 DNA reads as TGTGCCAGTAGTATAGCAGGACCCTCCCTAGGCTACACCTTC. Its translation is CASSIAGPSLGYTF.

As concerns this clone: Other nucleotide sequences from this sample produce the same CDR3. The rearrangement links TRBV5-1 to TRBJ2-3; TRBD1 aligns across 11 bases. The germline gives CDR1 SGHRS, CDR2 YFSETQ. Germline trimming cut 4 bases from V and 3 bases from J; bases unmatched to any gene: 4. The CDR3 runs to 15 residues. Here the CDR3 reads CASSLRDRGTDTQYF. The CDR3 bases are TGCGCCAGCAGCCTCCGGGACAGGGGGACAGATACGCAGTATTTT.

The chain uses TRBV7-7 and TRBJ2-3, with unresolved D. Germline V gives CDR1 SSHAT, CDR2 FNYEAQ (reference sequence). This CDR3 has 15 residues. The ends were cut back, 6 bases at V and 5 bases at J, with 18 bases in the middle. This CDR3 reads CASSRSEVWVDTQYF. CDR3 DNA sequence: TGTGCCAGCAGTCGAAGTGAGGTTTGGGTAGATACGCAGTATTTT.

To note about this clone: Other nucleotide sequences from this sample produce the same CDR3. The chain links TRBV18 to TRBJ1-5, with D hard to call. V lost 2 bases and J 5 bases, leaving 7 bases between the germline ends. The CDR3 length is 13 residues. Germline CDR1 KGHSH, CDR2 LQKENI. The CDR3 DNA sequence: TGTGCCAGCTCACCAACGGCTGATCAGCCCCAGCATTTT. It translates to CASSPTADQPQHF. Full variable domain (remainder filled in from reference TRBV18 and TRBJ1-5): NAGVMQNPRHLVRRRGQEARLRCSPMKGHSHVYWYRQLPEEGLKFMVYLQKENIIDESGMPKERFSAEFPKEGPSILRIQQVVRGDSAAYFCASSPTADQPQHFGDGTRLSIL.

V usage is TRBV10-3 and J usage is TRBJ2-7, with D possibly TRBD2 on 6 matching bases. Germline V lookup: CDR1 ENHRY, CDR2 SYGVKD. Trimming removed 10 bases at V and 5 bases at J, with 18 bases between. This CDR3 is built from 13 residues. The CDR3 spells CATTSGRDDEQYF. The CDR3 DNA is TGTGCCACCACCTCAGGGCGGGACGACGAGCAGTACTTC.

The chain employs TRBV28 and TRBJ1-1; D might be TRBD1 (6 bases). V lost 6 bases, J lost 4 bases, and 12 bases lay in between. The CDR3 runs 13 residues. Per germline, CDR1 MDHEN and CDR2 SYDVKM. CDR3 coding DNA: TGTGCCAGCAGGACACAGGGAGGCACTGAAGCTTTCTTT. This codes for CASRTQGGTEAFF.

V is TRBV2 and J is TRBJ2-7, with TRBD2 matching 8 bases. This CDR3 has 16 residues. Germline CDR1 and CDR2: SNHLY and FYNNEI. Trimming cost V 7 bases and J 4 bases; bases outside gene matches: 15. The CDR3 protein is CASTTQASGPTYEQYF. CDR3 nucleotide sequence: TGTGCCAGCACCACGCAGGCTAGCGGGCCGACGTACGAGCAGTACTTC.

The chain uses TRBV28 and TRBJ1-1, with TRBD1 matching over 7 bases. From germline, CDR1 is MDHEN and CDR2 SYDVKM. J was trimmed by 3 bases and V by 8 bases; bases with no gene match: 3. This CDR3 has 12 amino acids. The DNA for the CDR3 is TGTGCCAGCCTAGGGACAGACACTGAAGCTTTCTTT. It encodes CASLGTDTEAFF.

The V gene is TRBV4-1, the J gene TRBJ2-7, with D possibly matching TRBD1 (6 bases). The V end lost 0 bases, the J end lost 3 bases, and 9 bases lay between the germline ends. Germline CDR1 and CDR2: MGHRA and YSYEKL. This CDR3 is 14 amino acids long. CDR3 sequence reads: CASSQDDRSYEQYF. In DNA form, the CDR3 reads TGCGCCAGCAGCCAAGATGACAGGAGCTACGAGCAGTACTTC.

Turning to this clone: This CDR3 is also generated by other DNA sequences in the sample. The CDR3 here is CASSPRSNQPQHF. DNA of the CDR3: TGTGCCAGCAGCCCTCGTTCCAATCAGCCCCAGCATTTT. The chain has TRBV6-5 and TRBJ1-5; D gene unclear. Germline V gives CDR1 MNHEY, CDR2 SVGAGI. There are 13 residues in the CDR3. The germline V and J ends were trimmed by 6 bases and 3 bases, with 9 bases remaining between them.

The chain uses TRBV18 and TRBJ2-1, with D possibly being TRBD2 (5 bases). The CDR3 length is 14 residues. Trimming left V 5 bases short and J 4 bases short, with 12 bases between. CDR1 KGHSH and CDR2 LQKENI come from the germline V gene. CDR3 sequence: CASSAIGSYNEQFF. CDR3 DNA sequence: TGTGCCAGCTCAGCAATAGGGAGTTACAATGAGCAGTTCTTC.

This clone was seen just once. CDR3 loop: CASSQESIVEREGLETQYF. CDR3 DNA: TGTGCCAGCAGCCAAGAGAGTATTGTTGAGCGGGAGGGCCTTGAGACCCAGTACTTC. The chain couples TRBV4-2 to TRBJ2-5; 10 bases match TRBD2. V gave up 0 bases and J gave up 5 bases; unmatched junction bases: 15. Germline loops: CDR1 LGHNA, CDR2 YNFKEQ. The CDR3 covers 19 residues.

V and J are TRBV7-3 and TRBJ2-1; 12 nucleotides align to TRBD2. V lost 6 bases, J lost 11 bases, and 8 bases stayed unmatched. The CDR3 consists of 14 residues. Germline CDR1 and CDR2: SGHTA and FQGTGA. CDR3 sequence: CASSPGTSGSKQFF. CDR3 bases: TGTGCCAGCAGTCCCGGGACTAGCGGGTCCAAGCAGTTCTTC.

Only one count was recorded for this clone. Distinct nucleotide sequences in the sample also encode this CDR3. This chain uses TRBV7-9 with TRBJ2-3; D gene uncertain. V was trimmed by 2 bases and J by 0 bases, leaving 6 bases between them. There are 14 residues in the CDR3. The germline V gene encodes CDR1 SEHNR and CDR2 FQNEAQ (reference sequence). CDR3 nucleotide sequence: TGTGCCAGCAGCTTATTTGGAAGCACAGATACGCAGTATTTT. Protein: CASSLFGSTDTQYF.